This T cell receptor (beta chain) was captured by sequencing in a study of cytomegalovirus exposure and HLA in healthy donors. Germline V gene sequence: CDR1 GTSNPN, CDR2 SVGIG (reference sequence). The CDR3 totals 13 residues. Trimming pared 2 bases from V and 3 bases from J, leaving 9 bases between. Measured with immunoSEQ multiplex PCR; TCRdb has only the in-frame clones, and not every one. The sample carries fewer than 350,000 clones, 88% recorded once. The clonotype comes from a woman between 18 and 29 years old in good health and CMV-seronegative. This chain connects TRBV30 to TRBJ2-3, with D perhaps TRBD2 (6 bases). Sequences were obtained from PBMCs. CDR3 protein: CAWSWSGTDTQYF. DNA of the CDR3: TGTGCCTGGAGTTGGAGCGGGACAGATACGCAGTATTTT.